The 7 T cell receptor beta chains below come from one sample, sequenced in a study of shared clonotypes between healthy human individuals. Naive CD8 cells were CD45RO-negative, positively selected for CCR7, excluding terminally differentiated effector memory CD45RA+ cells. TCRdb's table, derived via immunoSEQ multiplex PCR, lists solely in-frame clones and lacks some. The sample includes about 2 million clones, over 85% of them seen just once. Sequenced material: naive CD8+ T cells sorted from blood. These receptors all stem from a man aged 18 to 29 in good health.

The rearrangement joins TRBV2 to TRBJ2-2; D is perhaps TRBD1 (6 bases). The V gene lost 7 bases and the J gene lost 6 bases, with 6 bases spanning the gap. Germline-derived CDR1 and CDR2 are SNHLY and FYNNEI. The CDR3 has 11 residues. CDR3 DNA: TGTGCCAGCAAGGGGGCCGGGGAGCTGTTTTTT. Amino acids: CASKGAGELFF.

The V gene is TRBV6-5, the J gene TRBJ2-7; D possibly corresponds to TRBD2 (5 bases). The CDR3 runs to 14 residues. Germline values: CDR1 MNHEY, CDR2 SVGAGI. V lost 5 bases, J lost 7 bases, and 18 bases lay in between. CDR3 sequence (DNA): TGTGCCAGCAGTCCTCACCTCAGCGGATTAGAGCAGTACTTC. Protein product: CASSPHLSGLEQYF.

For the CDR3, the DNA is TGCGCCAGCAGCTTTGGGGCAGCGGACGGCTACACCTTC. It specifies CASSFGAADGYTF. V gene TRBV5-1 combines with J gene TRBJ1-2; possible D gene TRBD1, 5 bases. This CDR3 spans 13 amino acids. Germline V gene lookup returns CDR1 SGHRS and CDR2 YFSETQ. The V end was cut by 2 bases, the J end by 8 bases, with 13 bases between.

The chain joins TRBV27 to TRBJ2-4; D remains ambiguous. The CDR3 consists of 14 residues. CDR1 and CDR2 (germline): MNHEY, SMNVEV (reference sequence). Trimming removed 5 bases from V and 0 bases from J, with 8 bases in between. CDR3 sequence (DNA): TGTGCCAGCAGTGAACTGCTAGCCAAAAACATTCAGTACTTC. It yields the protein CASSELLAKNIQYF.

Comment on this clone: The sample holds other DNA sequences that translate to the same CDR3. V is TRBV27 and J is TRBJ2-3; D remains unclear. Germline V lookup: CDR1 MNHEY, CDR2 SMNVEV (reference sequence). V was clipped by 5 bases and J by 0 bases, with 9 bases between them. This CDR3 has 14 residues. Here the CDR3 reads CASSLLDSTDTQYF. CDR3 coding DNA: TGTGCCAGCAGTCTATTGGATAGCACAGATACGCAGTATTTT.

J is TRBJ2-7 and V is TRBV14, with 11 bases that match TRBD1. The CDR3 is 16 amino acids. The germline V gene encodes CDR1 SGHDN and CDR2 FVKESK. V was pared by 3 bases and J by 4 bases, with 8 bases of the junction left unmatched. CDR3 DNA sequence: TGTGCCAGCAGCCATCTCATAGGGACAGGGGGTTACGAGCAGTACTTC. Its translation: CASSHLIGTGGYEQYF.

The chain joins TRBV5-6 to TRBJ2-7; 10 bases map to TRBD1. The junction had 7 bases not matched to a gene; V was cut back by 4 bases and J by 3 bases. The CDR3 covers 15 residues. The germline V gene has CDR1 SGHDT and CDR2 YYEEEE. The chain's CDR3 is CASSEGQGDFYEQYF. The DNA for the CDR3 is TGTGCCAGCAGCGAAGGACAGGGGGACTTCTACGAGCAGTACTTC. Based on the CDR3 plus reference TRBV5-6 and TRBJ2-7, the full variable domain is DAGVTQSPTHLIKTRGQQVTLRCSPKSGHDTVSWYQQALGQGPQFIFQYYEEEERQRGNFPDRFSGHQFPNYSSELNVNALLLGDSALYLCASSEGQGDFYEQYFGPGTRLTVT.